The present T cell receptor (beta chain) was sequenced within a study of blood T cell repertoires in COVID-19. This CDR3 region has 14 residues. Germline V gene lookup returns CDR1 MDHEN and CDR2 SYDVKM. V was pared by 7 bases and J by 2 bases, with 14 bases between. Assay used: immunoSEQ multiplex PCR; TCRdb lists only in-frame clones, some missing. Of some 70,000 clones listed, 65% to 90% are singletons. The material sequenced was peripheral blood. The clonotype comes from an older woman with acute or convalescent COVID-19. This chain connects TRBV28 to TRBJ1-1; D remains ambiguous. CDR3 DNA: TGTGCCAGCAAATATGAGGGCGCCAACACTGAAGCTTTCTTT. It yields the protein CASKYEGANTEAFF.